Sequencing of this T cell receptor beta chain was carried out in a study of T-cell memory formation after mild COVID-19 (dated by TCRdb to the early 2020s). Concerning the study at large: TCR sequence clusters from the two donors were largely donor specific. In two donors, T-cell clones that expanded and contracted after mild COVID-19 were tracked by sequencing TCRalpha and TCRbeta repertoires over time. Two young, previously healthy adult volunteers made up the cohort, one male and one female.

The run used an Illumina NovaSeq 6000. TCRalpha and TCRbeta cDNA libraries were built by 5'RACE with constant-segment primers, adding sample barcodes and unique molecular identifiers. Trizol reagent was used to extract RNA from every sample. Library amplification was performed in two PCR steps, and a second sample barcode and Illumina TruSeq adapters were introduced in the second step. Sequencing of the libraries was done on an Illumina NovaSeq, producing 2 x 150 bp paired-end reads. The authors' pipeline ran thus. The reads were demultiplexed and collapsed into UMI-guided consensus sequences using migec v1.2.7. Using mixcr v2.1.11, UMI consensuses were aligned to TRA and TRB V and J templates and then assembled into clonotypes. Expanded or contracted clonotypes were those called significant by both edgeR and NoisET, with noise models trained on biological replicates. edgeR calls used a false discovery rate-adjusted p below 0.01 and a log2 fold-change threshold of 1. As an exploratory analysis of dynamics, PCA with hierarchical clustering was applied to max-normalized trajectories of the 1000 most abundant clonotypes. The CD4 or CD8 phenotype of responding clones was assigned using the separately sequenced CD4+ and CD8+ repertoires. The public reads were run again by TCRdb, first through fastp at Q25 and then through MiXCR, and only productive beta chains were kept. Under each unique CDR3 protein, matching rows form one entry showing the most common genes and DNA. It is TCRdb's table, rather than the study itself, that gives the V and J calls and clone size. The table for this sample lists 450,000 or so distinct CDR3 sequences; around 25% of them were counted only once. In total, the top ten clones hold under 15% of the sample.

Many counts were recorded for this clonotype. Its binding antigen is unknown. No per-base quality is available; no much larger clone lies one base away. The germline V gene provides CDR1 SGHRS and CDR2 YFSETQ. V was cut back by 0 bases and J by 2 bases, leaving a gap of 9 bases between them. The CDR3 spans 14 residues, from the cysteine through the phenylalanine. The only DNA kept is the CDR3, 42 bases in frame from the first base. On the study overall, not on this receptor specifically: The study included only a couple of mild cases, and larger cohorts that include severe cases with pre-infection samples were judged to be necessary. Clones that contracted from day 15 to 85 showed balanced CD4/CD8 phenotypes, whereas a second wave of clones that expanded from day 15 to 37 leaned towards CD4+. Contracting CD4+ clones appeared mostly in the CM and EM memory subsets, whereas CD8+ clones were enriched in EMRA. SARS-CoV-2 specificity of the second-wave clones peaking on day 37 was not confirmed. The detection of some responding clones in pre-infection memory suggests that pre-existing cross-reactive memory T cells joined the SARS-CoV-2 response.

PBMCs were isolated by Ficoll-Paque density gradient centrifugation. The TCR originated in an adult woman who had mild COVID-19 (a few samples of this study predate the infection). The sample titles of this study are shuffled in the database, so cell type and time point are left out; the donor was told from shared clones. This sequence uses TRBV5-1 and TRBJ2-7, with the D segment identity uncertain. The sequenced sample was PBMCs or a T cell subset sorted from them (not recorded which). The CDR3 is CASSLVPGAYEQYF. The bases read TGCGCCAGCAGCTTGGTTCCAGGAGCCTACGAGCAGTACTTC.